A selection of T cell receptor beta chains follows, all from one sample in a study of T cell responses to AZD1222 COVID-19 vaccine. TCRdb keeps only in-frame clones here, not all; method: immunoSEQ multiplex PCR. Here the sample spans some 140,000 clones, 85% to 90% being singletons. Sample: peripheral blood, taken on day 0 of AZD1222 vaccination. The receptors derive from an adult in good health. Both conserved end residues are part of each CDR3. The D gene is left open where the match is weak. For some rows the clone size is stated as once, few or many, or as a class when expanded; others skip it.

clone_size j_call v_call d_call cdr3_nt cdr3_aa
NA TRBJ1-3 TRBV2 NA TGTGCCAGCAGTGAAGACGACCTCTCTGGAAACACCATATATTTT CASSEDDLSGNTIYF
NA TRBJ2-2 TRBV6-5 TRBD2 TGTGCCAGCACGGGCGGGAGCACCGGGGAGCTGTTTTTT CASTGGSTGELFF
NA TRBJ2-5 TRBV7-2 NA TGTGCCAGCAGCCCCGGGACTTATCAAGAGACCCAGTACTTC CASSPGTYQETQYF
NA TRBJ2-3 TRBV6-2/TRBV6-3 NA TGTGCCAGCAGTTACGGAGCGGGTAGCACAGATACGCAGTATTTT CASSYGAGSTDTQYF
NA TRBJ1-4 TRBV6-6 NA TGTGCCAGCAGTCGAACCGGGCCAACCCTTGCAACTAATGAAAAACTGTTTTTT CASSRTGPTLATNEKLFF
NA TRBJ1-2 TRBV5-1 NA TGCGCCAGCAGCCCGGACAGCCCTCTTGGCTACACCTTC CASSPDSPLGYTF
once TRBJ2-5 TRBV12-3/TRBV12-4 NA TGTGCCAGCAGTTTAGCTGAAAAGGCGTCCCAGTACTTC CASSLAEKASQYF
NA TRBJ1-1 TRBV10-3 TRBD1 TGTGCCATCAGAAACCCGGACAGGGGAGGTATTGAAGCTTTCTTT CAIRNPDRGGIEAFF
NA TRBJ1-4 TRBV4-3 TRBD1 TGCGCCAGCAGCCAAGATAGGGACAGGCCTAAGCACATTGAAAATGAAAAACTGTTTTTT CASSQDRDRPKHIENEKLFF
NA TRBJ2-1 TRBV27 NA TGTGCCAGCAGTTTAAAAAGCGGCCCCTACAATGAGCAGTTCTTC CASSLKSGPYNEQFF
NA TRBJ2-1 TRBV9 NA TGTGCCAGCAGCGGACGGCAGGGCTCCTACAATGAGCAGTTCTTC CASSGRQGSYNEQFF
NA TRBJ2-1 TRBV10-1 TRBD1 TGCGCCAGCAGTGAGTGGACAGGGACCTACAATGAGCAGTTCTTC CASSEWTGTYNEQFF
NA TRBJ1-2 TRBV5-6 TRBD1 TGTGCCAGCAGCTTGGTAGGGGACAGAGCTAACTATGGCTACACCTTC CASSLVGDRANYGYTF
once TRBJ1-1 TRBV5-5 NA TGTGCCAGCAGCTTCGAAGGTCACACTGAAGCTTTCTTT CASSFEGHTEAFF